One sample yielded the 2 T cell receptor beta chains listed below, sequenced in a study of cytomegalovirus exposure and HLA in healthy donors. Primers included in the PCR were 60 Vbeta and 13 Jbeta primers. Data came from immunoSEQ multiplex PCR; TCRdb stores just in-frame clones and leaves some out. The table records about 190,000 clones, approximately 81% of them present only once. Sequenced: PBMCs. Source of these receptors: a man aged 50 to 60 in good health and CMV-seronegative.

The rearrangement joins TRBV5-1 to TRBJ2-7, with 7 bases fitting TRBD1. Germline values: CDR1 SGHRS, CDR2 YFSETQ. The CDR3 loop spans 16 amino acids. V dropped 0 bases and J dropped 6; count of bases not matched to a gene: 12. CDR3 in amino acids: CASSLATGQGDSEQYF. The CDR3, as DNA: TGCGCCAGCAGCTTGGCTACAGGCCAGGGGGATAGCGAGCAGTACTTC.

The rearrangement joins TRBV25-1 to TRBJ2-3; a weak D match, TRBD1 (6 bases). Germline V gives CDR1 MGHDK, CDR2 SYGVNS. V was shortened by 6 bases and J by 2 bases, with 9 bases between the two germline ends. The CDR3 length is 13 residues. The CDR3, as DNA: TGTGCCAGCAGGGGGACACCCACAGATACGCAGTATTTT. It specifies CASRGTPTDTQYF.